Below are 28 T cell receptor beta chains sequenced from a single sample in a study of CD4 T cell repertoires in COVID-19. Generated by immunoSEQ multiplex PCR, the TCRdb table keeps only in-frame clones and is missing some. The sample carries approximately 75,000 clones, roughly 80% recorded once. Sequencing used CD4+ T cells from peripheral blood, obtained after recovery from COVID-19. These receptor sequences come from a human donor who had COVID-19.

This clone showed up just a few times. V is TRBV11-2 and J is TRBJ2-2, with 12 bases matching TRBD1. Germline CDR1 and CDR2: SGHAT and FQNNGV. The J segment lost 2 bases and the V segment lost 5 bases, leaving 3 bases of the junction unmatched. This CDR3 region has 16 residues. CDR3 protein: CASSPGTGGNTGELFF. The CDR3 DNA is TGTGCCAGCAGCCCAGGGACAGGGGGCAACACCGGGGAGCTGTTTTTT.

CDR3 sequence: CAISDQGAGELFF. CDR3 sequence (DNA): TGTGCCATCAGTGATCAGGGTGCCGGGGAGCTGTTTTTT. The J gene is TRBJ2-2, the V gene TRBV10-3; D is possibly TRBD1 (5 bases). CDR3 length equals 13 residues. Trimming stripped 3 bases from V and 6 bases from J, with 8 bases between. The germline CDR1 and CDR2 sequences are ENHRY and SYGVKD.

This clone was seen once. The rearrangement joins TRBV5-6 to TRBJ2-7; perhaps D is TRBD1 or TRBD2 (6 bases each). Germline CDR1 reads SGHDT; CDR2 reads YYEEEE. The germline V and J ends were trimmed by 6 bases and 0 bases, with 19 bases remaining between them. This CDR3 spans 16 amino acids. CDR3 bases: TGTGCCAGCACCCCCAAGGGGGGCCTAAACTCCTACGAGCAGTACTTC. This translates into CASTPKGGLNSYEQYF. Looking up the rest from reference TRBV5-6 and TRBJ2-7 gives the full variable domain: DAGVTQSPTHLIKTRGQQVTLRCSPKSGHDTVSWYQQALGQGPQFIFQYYEEEERQRGNFPDRFSGHQFPNYSSELNVNALLLGDSALYLCASTPKGGLNSYEQYFGPGTRLTVT.

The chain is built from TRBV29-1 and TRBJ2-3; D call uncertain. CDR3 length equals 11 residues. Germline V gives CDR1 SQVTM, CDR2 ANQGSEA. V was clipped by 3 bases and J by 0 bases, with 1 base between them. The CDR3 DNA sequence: TGCAGCGTTGACAGCACAGATACGCAGTATTTT. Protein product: CSVDSTDTQYF.

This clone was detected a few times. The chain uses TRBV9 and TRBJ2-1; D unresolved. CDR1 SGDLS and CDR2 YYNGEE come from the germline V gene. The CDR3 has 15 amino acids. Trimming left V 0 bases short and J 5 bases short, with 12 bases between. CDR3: CASSVAKLGNNEQFF. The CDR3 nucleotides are TGTGCCAGCAGCGTAGCGAAGTTGGGCAACAATGAGCAGTTCTTC. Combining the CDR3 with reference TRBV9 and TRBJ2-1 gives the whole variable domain DSGVTQTPKHLITATGQRVTLRCSPRSGDLSVYWYQQSLDQGLQFLIQYYNGEERAKGNILERFSAQQFPDLHSELNLSSLELGDSALYFCASSVAKLGNNEQFFGPGTRLTVL.

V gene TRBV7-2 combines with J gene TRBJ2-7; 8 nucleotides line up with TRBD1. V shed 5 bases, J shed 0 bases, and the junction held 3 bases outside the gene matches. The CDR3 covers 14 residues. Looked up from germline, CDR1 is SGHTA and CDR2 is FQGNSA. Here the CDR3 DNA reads TGTGCCAGCAGCATCGGGACAGGCTCCTACGAGCAGTACTTC. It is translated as CASSIGTGSYEQYF.

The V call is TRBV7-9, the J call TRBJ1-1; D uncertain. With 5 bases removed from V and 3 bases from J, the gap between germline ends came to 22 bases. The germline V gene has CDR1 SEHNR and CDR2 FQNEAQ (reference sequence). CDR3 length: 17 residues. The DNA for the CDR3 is TGTGCCAGCAGCAGTGGCCGGACCCAGGCAGCCTACACTGAAGCTTTCTTT. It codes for CASSSGRTQAAYTEAFF.

CDR3 DNA sequence: TGTGCCACCAGTGAAGCAAACCAAGAGACCCAGTACTTC. The encoded protein is CATSEANQETQYF. The chain carries TRBV24-1 and TRBJ2-5, with D unclear. This CDR3 is built from 13 residues. CDR1 is KGHDR and CDR2 is SFDVKD in the germline V gene. V was cut by 4 bases and J by 0 bases, with 5 bases left in between.

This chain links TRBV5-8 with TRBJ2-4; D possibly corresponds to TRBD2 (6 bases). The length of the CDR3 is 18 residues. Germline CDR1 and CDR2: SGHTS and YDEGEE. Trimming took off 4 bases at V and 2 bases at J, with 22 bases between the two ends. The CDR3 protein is CASSPRGEAGVTKNIQYF. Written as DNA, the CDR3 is TGTGCCAGCAGCCCAAGAGGGGAGGCCGGGGTAACCAAAAACATTCAGTACTTC.

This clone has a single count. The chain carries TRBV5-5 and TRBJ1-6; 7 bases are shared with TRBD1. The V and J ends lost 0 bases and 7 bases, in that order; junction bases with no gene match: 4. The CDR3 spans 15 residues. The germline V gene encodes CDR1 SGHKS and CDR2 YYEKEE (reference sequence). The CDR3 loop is CASSLEGTVNSPLHF. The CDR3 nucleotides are TGTGCCAGCAGCTTGGAAGGGACAGTCAATTCACCCCTCCACTTT. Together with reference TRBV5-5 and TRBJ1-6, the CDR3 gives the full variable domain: DAGVTQSPTHLIKTRGQQVTLRCSPISGHKSVSWYQQVLGQGPQFIFQYYEKEERGRGNFPDRFSARQFPNYSSELNVNALLLGDSALYLCASSLEGTVNSPLHFGNGTRLTVT.

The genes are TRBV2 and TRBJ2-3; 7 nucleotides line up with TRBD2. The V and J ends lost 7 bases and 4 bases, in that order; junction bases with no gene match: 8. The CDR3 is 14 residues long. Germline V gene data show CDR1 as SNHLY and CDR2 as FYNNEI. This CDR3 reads CASIRRENSDTQYF. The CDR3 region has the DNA TGTGCCAGCATTAGGCGGGAGAACTCAGATACGCAGTATTTT. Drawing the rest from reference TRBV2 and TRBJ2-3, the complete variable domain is EPEVTQTPSHQVTQMGQEVILRCVPISNHLYFYWYRQILGQKVEFLVSFYNNEISEKSEIFDDQFSVERPDGSNFTLKIRSTKLEDSAMYFCASIRRENSDTQYFGPGTRLTVL.

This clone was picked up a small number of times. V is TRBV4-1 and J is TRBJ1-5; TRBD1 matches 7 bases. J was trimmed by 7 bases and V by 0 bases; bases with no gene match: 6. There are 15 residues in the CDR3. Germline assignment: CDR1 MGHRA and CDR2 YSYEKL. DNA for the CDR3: TGCGCCAGCAGCCAAGAAGAGGGGGCGAACCAGCCCCAGCATTTT. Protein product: CASSQEEGANQPQHF.

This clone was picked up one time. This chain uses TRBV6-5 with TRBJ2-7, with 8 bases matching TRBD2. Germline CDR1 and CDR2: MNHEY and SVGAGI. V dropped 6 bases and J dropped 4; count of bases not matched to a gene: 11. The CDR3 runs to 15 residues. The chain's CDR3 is CASRVGSGRGYEQYF. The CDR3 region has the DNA TGTGCCAGCAGGGTCGGGTCCGGGAGGGGGTACGAGCAGTACTTC.

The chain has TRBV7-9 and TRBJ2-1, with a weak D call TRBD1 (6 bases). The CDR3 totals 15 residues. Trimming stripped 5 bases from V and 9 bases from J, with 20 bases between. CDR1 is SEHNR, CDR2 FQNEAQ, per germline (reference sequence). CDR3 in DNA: TGTGCCAGCAGCCAGGTGCAGGGAAGGGGGAGTGAGCAGTTCTTC. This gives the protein CASSQVQGRGSEQFF.

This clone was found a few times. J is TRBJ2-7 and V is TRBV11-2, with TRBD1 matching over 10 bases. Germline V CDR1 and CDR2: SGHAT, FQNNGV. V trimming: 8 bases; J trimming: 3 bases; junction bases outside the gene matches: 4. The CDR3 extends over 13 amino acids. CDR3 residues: CASRRTGGYEQYF. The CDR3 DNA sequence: TGTGCCAGCCGCCGGACAGGGGGCTACGAGCAGTACTTC. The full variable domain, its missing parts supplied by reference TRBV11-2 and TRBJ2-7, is EAGVAQSPRYKIIEKRQSVAFWCNPISGHATLYWYQQILGQGPKLLIQFQNNGVVDDSQLPKDRFSAERLKGVDSTLKIQPAKLEDSAVYLCASRRTGGYEQYFGPGTRLTVT.

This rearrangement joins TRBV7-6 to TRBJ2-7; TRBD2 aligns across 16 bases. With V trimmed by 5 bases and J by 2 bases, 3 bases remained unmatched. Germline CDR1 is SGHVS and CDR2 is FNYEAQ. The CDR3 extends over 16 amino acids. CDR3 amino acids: CASSLGTSGRAYEQYF. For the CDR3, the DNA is TGTGCCAGCAGCCTAGGGACTAGCGGGAGGGCCTACGAGCAGTACTTC.

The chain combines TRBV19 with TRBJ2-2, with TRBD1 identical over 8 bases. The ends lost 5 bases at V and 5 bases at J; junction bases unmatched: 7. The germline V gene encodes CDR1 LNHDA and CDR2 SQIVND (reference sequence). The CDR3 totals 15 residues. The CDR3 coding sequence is TGTGCCAGTAGTCCTTCCCGGACAGGGACCGGGGAGCTGTTTTTT. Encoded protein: CASSPSRTGTGELFF.

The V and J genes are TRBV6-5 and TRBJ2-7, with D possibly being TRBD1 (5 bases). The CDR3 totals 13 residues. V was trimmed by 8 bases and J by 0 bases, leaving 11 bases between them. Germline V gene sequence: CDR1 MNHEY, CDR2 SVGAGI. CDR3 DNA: TGTGCCAGCGGGGCGTCAATCTCCTACGAGCAGTACTTC. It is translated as CASGASISYEQYF.

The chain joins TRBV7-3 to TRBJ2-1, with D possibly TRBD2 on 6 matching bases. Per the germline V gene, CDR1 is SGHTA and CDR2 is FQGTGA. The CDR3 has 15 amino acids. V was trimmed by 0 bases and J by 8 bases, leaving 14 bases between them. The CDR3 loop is CASSLTLTGVYEQFF. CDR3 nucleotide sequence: TGTGCCAGCAGCTTAACCTTGACGGGGGTCTATGAGCAGTTCTTC.

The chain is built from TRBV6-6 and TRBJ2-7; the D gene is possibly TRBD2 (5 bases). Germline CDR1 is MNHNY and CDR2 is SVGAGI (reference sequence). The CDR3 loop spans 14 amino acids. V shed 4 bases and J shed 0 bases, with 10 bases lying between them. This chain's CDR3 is CASSSQRNSYEQYF. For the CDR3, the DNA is TGTGCCAGCAGTTCTCAGCGGAACTCCTACGAGCAGTACTTC.

In nucleotides, the CDR3 is TGCGCCAGCAGCTTTAACAGGGGGGAAAATGAAAAACTGTTTTTT. It codes for CASSFNRGENEKLFF. V is TRBV5-1 and J is TRBJ1-4; 8 bases are shared with TRBD1. The germline gives CDR1 SGHRS, CDR2 YFSETQ. This CDR3 region has 15 residues. J was trimmed by 5 bases and V by 2 bases; bases with no gene match: 5.

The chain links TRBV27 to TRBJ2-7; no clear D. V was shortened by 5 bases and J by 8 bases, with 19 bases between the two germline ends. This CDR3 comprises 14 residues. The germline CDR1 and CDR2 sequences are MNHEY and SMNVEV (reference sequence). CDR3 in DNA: TGTGCCAGCAGTCCCCTTAGCTCAGGAACTCAGCAGTACTTC. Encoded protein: CASSPLSSGTQQYF.

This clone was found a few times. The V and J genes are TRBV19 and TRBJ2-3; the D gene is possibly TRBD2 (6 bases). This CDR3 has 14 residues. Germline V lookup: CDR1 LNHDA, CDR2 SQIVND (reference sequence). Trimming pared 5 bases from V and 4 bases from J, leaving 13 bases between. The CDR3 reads CASSEQGGADTQYF. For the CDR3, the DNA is TGTGCCAGTAGTGAGCAGGGAGGCGCAGATACGCAGTATTTT.

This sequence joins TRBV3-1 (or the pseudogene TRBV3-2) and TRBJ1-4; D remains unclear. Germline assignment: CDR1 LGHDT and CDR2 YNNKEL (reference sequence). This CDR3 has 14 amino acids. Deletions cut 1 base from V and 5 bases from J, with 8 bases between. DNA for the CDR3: TGTGCCAGCAGCCAAGCTGGAGCGAATGAAAAACTGTTTTTT. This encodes CASSQAGANEKLFF.

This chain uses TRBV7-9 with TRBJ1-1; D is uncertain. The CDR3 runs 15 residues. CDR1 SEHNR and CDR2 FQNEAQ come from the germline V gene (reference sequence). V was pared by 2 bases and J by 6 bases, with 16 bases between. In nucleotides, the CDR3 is TGTGCCAGCAGCTTACTCCCAGGATCTCTATCTGAAGCTTTCTTT. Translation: CASSLLPGSLSEAFF.

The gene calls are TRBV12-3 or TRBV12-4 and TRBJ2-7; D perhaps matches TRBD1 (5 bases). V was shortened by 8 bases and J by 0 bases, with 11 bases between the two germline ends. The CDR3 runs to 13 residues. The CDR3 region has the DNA TGTGCCAGCGCTCGACAGTCCTCCTACGAGCAGTACTTC. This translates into CASARQSSYEQYF.

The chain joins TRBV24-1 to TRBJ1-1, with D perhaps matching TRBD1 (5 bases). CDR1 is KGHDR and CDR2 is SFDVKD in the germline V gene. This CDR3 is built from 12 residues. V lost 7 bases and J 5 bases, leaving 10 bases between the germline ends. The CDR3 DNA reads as TGTGCCACCAGCAGAGGGGCAACTGAAGCTTTCTTT. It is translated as CATSRGATEAFF.

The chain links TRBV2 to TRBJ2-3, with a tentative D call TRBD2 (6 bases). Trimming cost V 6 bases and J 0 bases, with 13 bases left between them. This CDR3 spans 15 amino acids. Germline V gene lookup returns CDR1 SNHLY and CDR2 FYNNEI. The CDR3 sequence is CASRRTTLSTDTQYF. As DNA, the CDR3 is TGTGCCAGCAGGCGGACTACCCTAAGCACAGATACGCAGTATTTT. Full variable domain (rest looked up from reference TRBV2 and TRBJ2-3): EPEVTQTPSHQVTQMGQEVILRCVPISNHLYFYWYRQILGQKVEFLVSFYNNEISEKSEIFDDQFSVERPDGSNFTLKIRSTKLEDSAMYFCASRRTTLSTDTQYFGPGTRLTVL.